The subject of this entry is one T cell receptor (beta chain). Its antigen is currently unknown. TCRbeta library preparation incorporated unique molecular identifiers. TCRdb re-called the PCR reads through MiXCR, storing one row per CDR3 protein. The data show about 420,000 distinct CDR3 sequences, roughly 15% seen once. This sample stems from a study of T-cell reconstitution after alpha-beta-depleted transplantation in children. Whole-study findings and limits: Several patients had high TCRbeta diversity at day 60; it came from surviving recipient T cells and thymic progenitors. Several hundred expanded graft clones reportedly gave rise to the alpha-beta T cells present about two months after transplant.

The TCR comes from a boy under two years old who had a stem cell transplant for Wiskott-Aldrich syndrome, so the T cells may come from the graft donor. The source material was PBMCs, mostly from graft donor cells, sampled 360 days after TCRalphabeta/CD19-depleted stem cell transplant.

Here the CDR3 reads CSASSSMNTEAFF. Written as DNA, the CDR3 is TGCAGTGCTAGTTCCAGTATGAACACTGAAGCTTTCTTT. The chain joins TRBV20-1 to TRBJ1-1, with unresolved D. Germline V lookup: CDR1 DFQATT, CDR2 SNEGSKA (reference sequence). V was shortened by 3 bases and J by 0 bases, with 8 bases between the two germline ends. The CDR3 is 13 residues long.